Listed below are T cell receptor beta chains from one sample, sequenced in a study of untreated major depressive disorder. The protocol was immunoSEQ multiplex PCR, while the TCRdb copy is restricted to in-frame clones and leaves out a portion. The sample has about 22,000 clones, over 85% seen once; the top ten hold about 0.45%. What was sequenced was CD4+ T cells from PBMCs. These receptors were taken from a woman aged 40-49 years in good health. The CDR3 runs from the conserved cysteine through the conserved F or W. The D gene is left open where the match is weak. The listing skips clone size in some rows; elsewhere it reads once, few, many or a size class.

V gene: TRBV5-4; D gene: -; J gene: TRBJ2-5; clone size: -; CDR3 DNA: TGTGCCAGCAGCTTGCGTGCGGGGCAGCGGGCGGCAGAGACCCAGTACTTC; CDR3 protein: CASSLRAGQRAAETQYF
V gene: TRBV5-1; D gene: -; J gene: TRBJ2-1; clone size: -; CDR3 DNA: TGCGCCAGCGTTGAGGGGCCTACAATTGACAATGAGCAGTTCTTC; CDR3 protein: CASVEGPTIDNEQFF
V gene: TRBV5-1; D gene: -; J gene: TRBJ1-5; clone size: -; CDR3 DNA: TGCGCCAGCAGCTTGGGGGGAGATCAGCCCCAGCATTTT; CDR3 protein: CASSLGGDQPQHF
V gene: TRBV21-1; D gene: -; J gene: TRBJ2-5; clone size: -; CDR3 DNA: TGTGCCAGCCGGGTCGAGGGGAAGTACTTC; CDR3 protein: CASRVEGKYF
V gene: TRBV25-1; D gene: TRBD1; J gene: TRBJ1-5; clone size: -; CDR3 DNA: TGTGCCAGCAGTGATGACCGGACAGGGGTGCTTAGCAATCAGCCCCAGCATTTT; CDR3 protein: CASSDDRTGVLSNQPQHF
V gene: TRBV6-1; D gene: TRBD1; J gene: TRBJ1-5; clone size: -; CDR3 DNA: TGTGCCAGCAGTGCGACAGGGGGTTGGCAGCCCCAGCATTTT; CDR3 protein: CASSATGGWQPQHF
V gene: TRBV5-1; D gene: -; J gene: TRBJ2-3; clone size: -; CDR3 DNA: TGCGCCAGCAGATTAAGGGGTCAACGCACAGATACGCAGTATTTT; CDR3 protein: CASRLRGQRTDTQYF
V gene: TRBV30; D gene: TRBD2; J gene: TRBJ2-1; clone size: -; CDR3 DNA: TGTGCCTGGAGGACTAGCGGGAGACGCTACAATGAGCAGTTCTTC; CDR3 protein: CAWRTSGRRYNEQFF
V gene: TRBV9; D gene: TRBD1; J gene: TRBJ2-2; clone size: -; CDR3 DNA: TGTGCCAGCAGCCCCGGACAGGGCGCGGGGGAGCTGTTTTTT; CDR3 protein: CASSPGQGAGELFF
V gene: TRBV5-1; D gene: -; J gene: TRBJ1-1; clone size: -; CDR3 DNA: TGCGCCAGCAGCTTGTTCCAGGGCGTTCGGAACACTGAAGCTTTCTTT; CDR3 protein: CASSLFQGVRNTEAFF
V gene: TRBV7-8; D gene: -; J gene: TRBJ1-3; clone size: -; CDR3 DNA: TGTGCCAGCAGCTTAATCGGACGAAACACCATATATTTT; CDR3 protein: CASSLIGRNTIYF
V gene: TRBV2; D gene: TRBD2; J gene: TRBJ2-5; clone size: -; CDR3 DNA: TGTGCCAGCCGCGGGAGGAAGGCCCACGGGGAGACCCAGTACTTC; CDR3 protein: CASRGRKAHGETQYF
V gene: TRBV10-3; D gene: -; J gene: TRBJ1-2; clone size: -; CDR3 DNA: TGTGCCATCAGTGAGTCGAGTGGGGACCTCCCATCTAGCTACACCTTC; CDR3 protein: CAISESSGDLPSSYTF
V gene: TRBV15; D gene: -; J gene: TRBJ1-1; clone size: -; CDR3 DNA: TGTGCCACCAGCAGAGCCAGGGCAAACACTGAAGCTTTCTTT; CDR3 protein: CATSRARANTEAFF
V gene: TRBV4-1; D gene: -; J gene: TRBJ2-5; clone size: -; CDR3 DNA: TGCGCCAGCAGCCGAACAGCACAAGAGACCCAGTACTTC; CDR3 protein: CASSRTAQETQYF
V gene: TRBV7-2; D gene: TRBD2; J gene: TRBJ2-1; clone size: once; CDR3 DNA: TGTGCCAGCAGCCGGAGGGGCGGGGCGGGAGCGAACAATGAGCAGTTCTTC; CDR3 protein: CASSRRGGAGANNEQFF
V gene: TRBV7-9; D gene: TRBD1; J gene: TRBJ1-2; clone size: -; CDR3 DNA: TGTGCCAGCAGCCCTCAGTATCCGGGACAGGGCTATGGCTACACCTTC; CDR3 protein: CASSPQYPGQGYGYTF
V gene: TRBV27; D gene: -; J gene: TRBJ1-2; clone size: -; CDR3 DNA: TGTGCCAGCAGTTCCTGGTCCATCAACTATGGCTACACCTTC; CDR3 protein: CASSSWSINYGYTF
V gene: TRBV29-1; D gene: -; J gene: TRBJ1-3; clone size: once; CDR3 DNA: TGCAGCGTCGACGGATTAGGGGAAAACACCATATATTTT; CDR3 protein: CSVDGLGENTIYF
V gene: TRBV27; D gene: TRBD1; J gene: TRBJ2-3; clone size: -; CDR3 DNA: TGTGCCAGCAGTTTCCTGGGCAGGGGGACCGATACGCAGTATTTT; CDR3 protein: CASSFLGRGTDTQYF
V gene: TRBV28; D gene: TRBD1; J gene: TRBJ2-1; clone size: -; CDR3 DNA: TGTGCCAGCAGTTTTTCAGGACAGGGTAGAGTCAATGAGCAGTTCTTC; CDR3 protein: CASSFSGQGRVNEQFF
V gene: TRBV28; D gene: TRBD1; J gene: TRBJ1-4; clone size: -; CDR3 DNA: TGTGCCAGCAGTCTTACAGGGGCCGTAGGTGAAAAACTGTTTTTT; CDR3 protein: CASSLTGAVGEKLFF
V gene: TRBV7-7; D gene: TRBD1; J gene: TRBJ1-1; clone size: -; CDR3 DNA: TGTGCTAGCAGCGTAGACAGGGGCTCGGCTGCTTTCTTT; CDR3 protein: CASSVDRGSAAFF
V gene: TRBV6-1; D gene: TRBD1; J gene: TRBJ1-2; clone size: few; CDR3 DNA: TGTGCCAGCAGCTGGGACAGCCCCAATGGCTACACCTTC; CDR3 protein: CASSWDSPNGYTF